Below are 19 T cell receptor beta chains sequenced from a single sample in a study of cytomegalovirus exposure and HLA in healthy donors (dated by TCRdb to the late 2010s). Libraries were made using the immunoSEQ multiplex PCR assay. Sourced from immuneACCESS, this table was stored by TCRdb with only in-frame sequences that have V and J called. A share of the clones is absent; for the studies checked, an unresolved V gene accounts for under half, and the remainder has no known explanation. The sample profile shows roughly 220,000 clones; around nine tenths of them were found once. The top ten constitute more than 0.85% of the sample. The sequenced sample consisted of PBMCs. These receptors all stem from a woman aged 18-30 years in good health and CMV-seronegative.

This sequence joins TRBV6-4 and TRBJ1-1; maybe TRBD1 (5 bases). The V end was cut by 4 bases, the J end by 2 bases, with 11 bases between. This CDR3 has 14 residues. Germline-derived CDR1 and CDR2 are MRHNA and SNTAGT. The CDR3 sequence: CASSVQGGNTEAFF. CDR3 DNA: TGTGCCAGCAGTGTTCAGGGTGGAAACACTGAAGCTTTCTTT.

The chain is built from TRBV19 and TRBJ1-1; no firm D call. V lost 10 bases and J 4 bases, leaving 16 bases between the germline ends. The CDR3 runs to 13 residues. The germline V gene encodes CDR1 LNHDA and CDR2 SQIVND (reference sequence). The CDR3, as DNA: TGTGCCACCTCCCCGGTCCTTCTCACTGAAGCTTTCTTT. Encoded protein: CATSPVLLTEAFF.

This chain joins TRBV9 and TRBJ2-1, with 9 bases matching TRBD2. CDR3 length: 17 residues. The germline V gene encodes CDR1 SGDLS and CDR2 YYNGEE. Losses at the gene ends were 7 bases for V and 10 bases for J; bases not matched to a gene: 21. This chain's CDR3 is CASAPPGSGRGRLEQFF. The CDR3 nucleotides read TGTGCCAGCGCCCCGCCGGGTAGCGGGAGAGGGAGGTTGGAGCAGTTCTTC.

The V call is TRBV19, the J call TRBJ1-1, with TRBD1 as a possible D gene (6 bases). Trimming stripped 5 bases from V and 4 bases from J, with 11 bases between. The germline V gene has CDR1 LNHDA and CDR2 SQIVND (reference sequence). The CDR3 sequence is 13 residues long. CDR3 nucleotide sequence: TGTGCCAGTAGTGCACAGGGAGTCACTGAAGCTTTCTTT. This encodes CASSAQGVTEAFF.

The rearrangement links TRBV4-1 to TRBJ1-5, with D possibly TRBD1 on 5 matching bases. Looked up from germline, CDR1 is MGHRA and CDR2 is YSYEKL. The CDR3 is 14 amino acids. V shed 6 bases and J shed 4 bases, with 13 bases lying between them. CDR3 DNA sequence: TGCGCCAGCAGGGAGACATCAGGGAATCAGCCCCAGCATTTT. This gives the protein CASRETSGNQPQHF.

This chain uses TRBV27 with TRBJ2-2; 10 bases are a match to TRBD2. The CDR3 is made up of 16 amino acids. V shed 7 bases and J 1 base; nucleotides not matched to a gene: 6. The germline V gene has CDR1 MNHEY and CDR2 SMNVEV (reference sequence). The CDR3 sequence: CASNDGLAVNTGELFF. DNA for the CDR3: TGTGCCAGCAATGACGGACTAGCGGTGAACACCGGGGAGCTGTTTTTT.

The chain combines TRBV7-9 with TRBJ2-6; D is possibly TRBD2 (5 bases). This CDR3 spans 16 amino acids. Germline V gene lookup returns CDR1 SEHNR and CDR2 FQNEAQ (reference sequence). Trimming took off 5 bases at V and 6 bases at J, with 17 bases between the two ends. The DNA for the CDR3 is TGTGCCAGCAGCCAACGTATCGGGATTGAGGCCAACGTCCTGACTTTC. It translates to CASSQRIGIEANVLTF.

V gene TRBV25-1 combines with J gene TRBJ1-1; D call uncertain. The V end lost 3 bases, the J end lost 4 bases, and 12 bases lay between the germline ends. This CDR3 contains 14 residues. CDR1 is MGHDK, CDR2 SYGVNS, per germline. In DNA, the CDR3 is TGTGCCAGCAGTGACCGACTTATCGGCACTGAAGCTTTCTTT. It specifies CASSDRLIGTEAFF.

The V and J genes are TRBV5-6 and TRBJ1-3; 7 nucleotides agree with TRBD1. This CDR3 comprises 15 residues. Germline V gene lookup returns CDR1 SGHDT and CDR2 YYEEEE. V was pared by 4 bases and J by 2 bases, with 6 bases of the junction left unmatched. This chain's CDR3 is CASSPTGVTGNTIYF. CDR3 bases: TGTGCCAGCAGCCCCACAGGGGTGACTGGAAACACCATATATTTT.

The chain links TRBV6-5 to TRBJ1-1, with D tentatively TRBD1 (5 bases). CDR1 and CDR2 from the germline V gene are MNHEY and SVGAGI. V shed 0 bases and J shed 6 bases, with 8 bases lying between them. The CDR3 has 13 amino acids. The CDR3 nucleotides are TGTGCCAGCAGTTACTCGTTGACAGCTGAAGCTTTCTTT. This codes for CASSYSLTAEAFF.

This clone was detected only a few times. CDR3 protein: CASQSPPAPYEQYF. The CDR3, as DNA: TGTGCCAGCCAGTCACCCCCTGCCCCCTACGAGCAGTACTTC. This chain links TRBV28 with TRBJ2-7; D uncertain. The CDR3 sequence is 14 residues long. Trimming removed 8 bases at V and 2 bases at J, with 16 bases between. Germline CDR1 is MDHEN and CDR2 is SYDVKM.

The rearrangement links TRBV27 to TRBJ2-7; TRBD1 is a possible D gene (5 bases). This CDR3 has 13 amino acids. Trimming took 6 bases from V and 1 from J, leaving 10 bases between them. In germline, CDR1 is MNHEY, CDR2 SMNVEV (reference sequence). CDR3 loop: CASSLKGSYEQYF. The CDR3 DNA reads as TGTGCCAGCAGCCTCAAGGGGTCCTACGAGCAGTACTTC.

The CDR3 loop reads CAWSSIGQGGYTF. Here the CDR3 DNA reads TGTGCCTGGAGCTCAATCGGACAGGGTGGCTACACCTTC. This chain connects TRBV30 to TRBJ1-2; 8 positions match TRBD1. Germline CDR1 and CDR2: GTSNPN and SVGIG (reference sequence). The CDR3 consists of 13 residues. V lost 3 bases to trimming and J lost 7 bases; unmatched junction nucleotides: 7. The variable domain in full, with the rest retrieved from reference TRBV30 and TRBJ1-2, is SQTIHQWPATLVQPVGSPLSLECTVEGTSNPNLYWYRQAAGRGLQLLFYSVGIGQISSEVPQNLSASRPQDRQFILSSKKLLLSDSGFYLCAWSSIGQGGYTFGSGTRLTVV.

This clone was counted a single time. The chain joins TRBV10-2 to TRBJ1-1, with D possibly TRBD1 on 6 matching bases. Per germline, CDR1 WSHSY and CDR2 SAAADI. Trimming stripped 7 bases from V and 5 bases from J, with 17 bases between. This CDR3 region has 14 residues. CDR3 region: CASKFSGVGTEAFF. The CDR3 DNA is TGCGCCAGCAAATTTTCAGGGGTTGGGACTGAAGCTTTCTTT.

This clone was seen just once. The chain couples TRBV4-2 to TRBJ1-4; 7 bases are shared with TRBD1. The V segment lost 2 bases and the J segment 2 bases; nucleotides outside the gene matches: 8. CDR1 is LGHNA, CDR2 YNFKEQ, per germline. The CDR3 runs to 17 residues. The CDR3 DNA reads as TGTGCCAGCAGCCAATTCCCCGGAGGGGGCACTAATGAAAAACTGTTTTTT. Its protein product is CASSQFPGGGTNEKLFF.

This sequence joins TRBV7-9 and TRBJ1-4, with D maybe TRBD1 (5 bases). V was clipped by 2 bases and J by 3 bases, with 13 bases between them. The CDR3 extends over 16 amino acids. CDR1 is SEHNR, CDR2 FQNEAQ, per germline (reference sequence). CDR3: CASSLNGGTSNEKLFF. CDR3 nucleotide sequence: TGTGCCAGCAGCTTAAATGGGGGGACGTCTAATGAAAAACTGTTTTTT. Combining the CDR3 with reference TRBV7-9 and TRBJ1-4 gives the whole variable domain DTGVSQNPRHKITKRGQNVTFRCDPISEHNRLYWYRQTLGQGPEFLTYFQNEAQLEKSRLLSDRFSAERPKGSFSTLEIQRTEQGDSAMYLCASSLNGGTSNEKLFFGSGTQLSVL.

This chain joins TRBV5-1 and TRBJ2-7; 12 nucleotides agree with TRBD2. V was pared by 4 bases and J by 4 bases, with 6 bases of the junction left unmatched. Germline CDR1 and CDR2: SGHRS and YFSETQ. CDR3 length: 15 residues. Here the CDR3 DNA reads TGCGCCAGCAGCGTACCGACTAGCGGGAGTTACGAGCAGTACTTC. Its protein is CASSVPTSGSYEQYF.

The gene calls are TRBV6-1 and TRBJ1-5; D unclear. CDR3 length: 13 amino acids. CDR1 MNHNS and CDR2 SASEGT come from the germline V gene. The ends were cut back, 3 bases at V and 6 bases at J, with 9 bases in the middle. CDR3 loop: CASSERVAQPQHF. CDR3 coding DNA: TGTGCCAGCAGTGAGAGGGTAGCTCAGCCCCAGCATTTT.

The rearrangement joins TRBV18 to TRBJ1-2; 10 bases fit TRBD1. Germline CDR1 reads KGHSH; CDR2 reads LQKENI. There are 14 residues in the CDR3. The V segment lost 3 bases and the J segment 6 bases; nucleotides outside the gene matches: 4. CDR3 sequence: CASSPLDRGDGYTF. The CDR3 DNA sequence: TGTGCCAGCTCACCCTTGGACAGGGGGGATGGCTACACCTTC.